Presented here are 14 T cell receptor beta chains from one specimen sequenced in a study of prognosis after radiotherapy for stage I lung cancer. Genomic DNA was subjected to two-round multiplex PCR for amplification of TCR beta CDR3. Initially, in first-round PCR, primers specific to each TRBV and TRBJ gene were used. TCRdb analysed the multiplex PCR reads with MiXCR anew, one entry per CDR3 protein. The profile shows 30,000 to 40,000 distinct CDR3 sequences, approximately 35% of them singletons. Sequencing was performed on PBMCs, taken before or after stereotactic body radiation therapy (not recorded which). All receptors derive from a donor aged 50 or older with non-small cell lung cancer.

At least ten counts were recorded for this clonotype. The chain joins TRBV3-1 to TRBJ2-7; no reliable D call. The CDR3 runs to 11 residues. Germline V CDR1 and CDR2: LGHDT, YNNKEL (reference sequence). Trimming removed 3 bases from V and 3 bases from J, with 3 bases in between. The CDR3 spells CASSQNYEQYF. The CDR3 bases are TGTGCCAGCAGCCAGAACTACGAGCAGTACTTC.

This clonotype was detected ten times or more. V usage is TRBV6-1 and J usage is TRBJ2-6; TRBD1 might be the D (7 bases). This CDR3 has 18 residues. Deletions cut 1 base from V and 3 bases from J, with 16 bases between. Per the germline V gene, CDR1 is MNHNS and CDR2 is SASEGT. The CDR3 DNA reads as TGTGCCAGCAGTGAAGGCGGGACAGTGTGGAGTGGGGCCAACGTCCTGACTTTC. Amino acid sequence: CASSEGGTVWSGANVLTF.

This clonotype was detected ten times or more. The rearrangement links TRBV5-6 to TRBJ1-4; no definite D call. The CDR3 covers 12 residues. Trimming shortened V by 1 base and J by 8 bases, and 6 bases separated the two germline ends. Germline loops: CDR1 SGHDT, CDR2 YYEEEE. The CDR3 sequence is CASSLTGEKLFF. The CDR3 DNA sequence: TGTGCCAGCAGCTTGACGGGGGAAAAACTGTTTTTT. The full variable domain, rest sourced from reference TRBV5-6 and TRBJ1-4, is DAGVTQSPTHLIKTRGQQVTLRCSPKSGHDTVSWYQQALGQGPQFIFQYYEEEERQRGNFPDRFSGHQFPNYSSELNVNALLLGDSALYLCASSLTGEKLFFGSGTQLSVL.

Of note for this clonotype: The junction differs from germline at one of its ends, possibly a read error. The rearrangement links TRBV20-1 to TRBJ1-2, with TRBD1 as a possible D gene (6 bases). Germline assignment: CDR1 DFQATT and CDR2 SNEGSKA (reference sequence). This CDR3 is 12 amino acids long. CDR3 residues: CSAIPGAYVYTF. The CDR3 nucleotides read TGCAGTGCTATACCGGGGGCATATGTCTACACCTTC.

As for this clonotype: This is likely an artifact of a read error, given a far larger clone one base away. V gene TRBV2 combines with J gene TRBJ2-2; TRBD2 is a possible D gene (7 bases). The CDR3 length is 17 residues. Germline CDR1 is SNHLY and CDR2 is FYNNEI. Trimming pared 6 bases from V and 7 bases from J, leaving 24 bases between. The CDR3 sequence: CASSLGGGTGSNGELFF. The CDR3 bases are TGTGCCAGCAGCTTAGGGGGGGGCACAGGGTCCAACGGGGAGCTGTTTTTT. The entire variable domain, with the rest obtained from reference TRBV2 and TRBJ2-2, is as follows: EPEVTQTPSHQVTQMGQEVILRCVPISNHLYFYWYRQILGQKVEFLVSFYNNEISEKSEIFDDQFSVERPDGSNFTLKIRSTKLEDSAMYFCASSLGGGTGSNGELFFGEGSRLTVL.

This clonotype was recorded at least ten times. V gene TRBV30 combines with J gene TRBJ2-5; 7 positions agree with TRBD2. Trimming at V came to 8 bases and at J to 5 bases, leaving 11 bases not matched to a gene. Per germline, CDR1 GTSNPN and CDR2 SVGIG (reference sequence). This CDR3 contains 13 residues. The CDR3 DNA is TGTGCCATCGGGCCTTGGGGGGGGGAGACCCAGTACTTC. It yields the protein CAIGPWGGETQYF.

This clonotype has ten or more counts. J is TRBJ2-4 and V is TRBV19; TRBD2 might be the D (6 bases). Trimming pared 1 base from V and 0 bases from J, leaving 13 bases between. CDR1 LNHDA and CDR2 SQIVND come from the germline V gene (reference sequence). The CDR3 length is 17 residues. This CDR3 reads CASSIGPGTLAKNIQYF. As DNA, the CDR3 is TGTGCCAGTAGTATAGGCCCGGGGACTTTAGCCAAAAACATTCAGTACTTC.

In nucleotides, the CDR3 is TGTGCCTGGAAGGGGCAGCCTAATGAAAAACTGTTTTTT. Its translation: CAWKGQPNEKLFF. The J gene is TRBJ1-4, the V gene TRBV30, with a weak D call TRBD1 (5 bases). The germline CDR1 and CDR2 sequences are GTSNPN and SVGIG (reference sequence). V was shortened by 4 bases and J by 3 bases, with 9 bases between the two germline ends. This CDR3 region has 13 residues.

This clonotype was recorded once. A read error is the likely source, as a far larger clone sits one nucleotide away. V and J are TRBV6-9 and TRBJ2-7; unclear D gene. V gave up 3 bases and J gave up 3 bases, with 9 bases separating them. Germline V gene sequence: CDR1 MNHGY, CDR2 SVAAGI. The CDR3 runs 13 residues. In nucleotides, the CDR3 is TGTGCCAGCAGTTACGTTCAAAACTACGAGCAGTACTTC. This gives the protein CASSYVQNYEQYF.

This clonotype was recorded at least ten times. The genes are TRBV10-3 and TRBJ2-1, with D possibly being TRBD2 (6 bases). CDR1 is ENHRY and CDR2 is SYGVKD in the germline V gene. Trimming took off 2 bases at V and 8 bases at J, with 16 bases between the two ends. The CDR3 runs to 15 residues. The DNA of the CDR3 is TGTGCCATCAGTGAGAGTTGGCAGTCGGGGGATGAGCAGTTCTTC. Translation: CAISESWQSGDEQFF.

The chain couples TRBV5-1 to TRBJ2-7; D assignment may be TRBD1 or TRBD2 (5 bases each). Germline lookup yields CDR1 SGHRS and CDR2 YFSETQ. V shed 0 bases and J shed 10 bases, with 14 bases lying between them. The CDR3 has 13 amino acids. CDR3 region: CASSLAWMGEQYF. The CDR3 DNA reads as TGCGCCAGCAGCTTGGCGTGGATGGGGGAACAGTACTTC.

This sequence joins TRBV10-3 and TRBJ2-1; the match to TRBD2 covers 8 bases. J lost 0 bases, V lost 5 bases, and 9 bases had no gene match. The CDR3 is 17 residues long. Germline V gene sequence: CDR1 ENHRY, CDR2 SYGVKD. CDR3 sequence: CAISTGAGAHSYNEQFF. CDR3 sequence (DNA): TGTGCCATCAGTACCGGAGCGGGGGCCCACTCCTACAATGAGCAGTTCTTC.

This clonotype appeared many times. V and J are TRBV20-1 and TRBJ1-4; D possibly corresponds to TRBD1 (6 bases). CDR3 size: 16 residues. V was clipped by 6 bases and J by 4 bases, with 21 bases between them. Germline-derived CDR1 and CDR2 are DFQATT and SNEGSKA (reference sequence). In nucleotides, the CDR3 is TGCAGTGCCATGGGACACACCTTAGGGGGTAATGAAAAACTGTTTTTT. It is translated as CSAMGHTLGGNEKLFF.

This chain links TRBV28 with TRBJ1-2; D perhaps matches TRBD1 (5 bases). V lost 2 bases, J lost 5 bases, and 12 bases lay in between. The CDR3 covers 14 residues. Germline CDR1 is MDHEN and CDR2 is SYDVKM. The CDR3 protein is CASSLGGTAYGYTF. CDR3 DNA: TGTGCCAGCAGTTTAGGCGGGACGGCATATGGCTACACCTTC.